This section outlines one TCR beta chain sequence together with its context. Its antigen remains undetermined. There are no base qualities to consult, and no much larger clone falls within one base. This sample was taken from a study of B cell selection in AIRE deficiency (dated by TCRdb to the late 2010s). For the wider study: A comparison of TCRbeta repertoires of sorted blood CD4+ conventional T cells and regulatory T cells was made between AIRE-deficient patients and healthy controls. The TCR-sequenced cohort comprised about 5 AIRE-deficient APECED patients and about 5 healthy control donors.

General findings and caveats noted by the study authors: Among around 3,900 shared Treg TCRbeta sequences, approximately 33% were shared exclusively among healthy donors and 9.3% exclusively among patients, which suggests that Treg selection is less efficient in the absence of AIRE. Tconv and Treg cells from AIRE-deficient patients showed TCRBV gene usage, CDR3 length and TCR diversity similar to those of healthy donors. Around 31% of Treg TCRbeta sequences shared among healthy donors appeared in patient Tconv cells, suggesting diversion of Treg-biased clones into the Tconv compartment. CDR3s were shorter in shared Treg sequences, reflecting a bias toward rearrangements that have few non-templated nucleotide insertions. Only TCRbeta chains were sequenced, and approximately 38% of shared healthy-donor Treg sequences were also present in healthy Tconv cells, possibly due to differing TCRalpha chains.

The immunoSEQ platform was used to sequence the TCRbeta chain. The source study handled its data this way. When conventional T cell repertoires were pooled, 1x10^5 or so distinct in-frame TCRbeta sequences were obtained from patients and over 130,000 from healthy donors. Treg TCRbeta sequences shared by two or more individuals were defined as public, and these public Treg TCRbeta sequences were subsequently searched for in Tconv repertoires. Differences between groups were assessed by Mann-Whitney U tests with Bonferroni-Dunn correction in GraphPad Prism 7.03. The table was pulled from immuneACCESS by TCRdb, which kept in-frame rearrangements only. Such tables lose some clones; where checked, under half of the loss comes from unresolved V genes, and the rest has no known cause. V and J calls and clone size come straight from that table; D and trimming were deduced from the DNA. The sample contains some 23,000 clones, 95% to 98% of them found a single time. The ten largest clones take up roughly 0.18% of the sample.

From the cysteine up to the phenylalanine, the CDR3 has a length of 20 residues. Of the read, only the CDR3 DNA is kept; its 60 bases are in frame from base 1. Trimmed from V: 8 bases; trimmed from J: 4 bases; junction bases lacking a gene match: 23. The germline V gene provides CDR1 LGHNT and CDR2 FRNRAP. Conventional CD4 T cells were sorted as CD4+CD127+ cells. APECED syndrome was present in the AIRE-deficient patients. A FACSAria flow cytometer was used to sort the Tconv and Treg cells intended for TCRbeta sequencing. Sorted cells were collected in 5-ml round-bottom polystyrene tubes, and dry cell pellets were stored frozen at -80 degrees C prior to sequencing.

The TCR sequence derives from a human donor with AIRE deficiency. The chain joins TRBV12-5 to TRBJ2-1, with 10 bases matching TRBD2. Sequencing used conventional CD4+ T cells sorted from PBMCs. The CDR3 in this case is CASRWGRGTSANPTYNEQFF. The DNA sequence is given as TGTGCTAGTAGATGGGGGCGGGGGACTAGCGCGAACCCGACGTACAATGAGCAGTTCTTC.